This TCR beta chain is drawn from a study of blood T cell repertoires in COVID-19. The wider study: Sample material is recorded as cDNA or gDNA derived from T cells, B-cell-depleted T cells, or PBMCs.

CDR3 length equals 11 residues. V lost 0 bases and J lost 7, with 4 bases in between. Germline loops: CDR1 DFQATT, CDR2 SNEGSKA (reference sequence). Original data processing: Amplified reference gene primers provided the basis for estimating nucleated cell counts. TCRdb's copy holds only in-frame clones and misses some; the assay was immunoSEQ multiplex PCR. V and J calls and clone size come straight from that table; D and trimming were deduced from the DNA. The top ten clones hold approximately 0.77% of a sample with some 200,000 clones, about 89% of them seen once. Researchers sorted participants into cohorts using their self-reported clinical history. Recovered status applied to Cohort 3 donors who had two consecutive negative PCRs. It also applied to those with clearance or with symptom resolution.

The receptor comes from a woman aged 18 to 35 who had recovered from COVID-19. The sample taken for sequencing was PBMCs or T cells enriched from blood (not recorded which). The rearrangement uses TRBV20-1 and TRBJ2-1; D is unresolved. CDR3 sequence (DNA): TGCAGTGCTAGAGATCTAAATGAGCAGTTCTTC. It yields the protein CSARDLNEQFF.